The subject of this entry is one T cell receptor (beta chain). The antigen is not known. Looked up from germline, CDR1 is SGHAT and CDR2 is FQDESV (reference sequence). This CDR3 is 15 amino acids long. Trimming took 3 bases from V and 1 from J, leaving 10 bases between them. Repertoires were generated with immunoSEQ multiplex PCR, while TCRdb's copy carries only in-frame clones and drops some. The data show over 150,000 clones, with around 88% seen just once and approximately 0.97% held by the top ten. This entry belongs to a study of T cell responses to AZD1222 COVID-19 vaccine. General study results and limits: Donors, mostly white British, included more females; clonal diversity was possibly underestimated. Repertoires in all cases were sampled only once the peak T cell response had passed. There were vaccine-associated CD4 TCRs across spike, dominant at 160-218 and 743-854.

The sample in question was peripheral blood, obtained 28 days after the second AZD1222 dose. The rearrangement joins TRBV11-1 to TRBJ1-3; D possibly corresponds to TRBD1 (5 bases). The TCR sequence derives from an adult who received the AZD1222 COVID-19 vaccine. CDR3 in amino acids: CASSFEWGSGNTIYF. As DNA, the CDR3 is TGTGCCAGCAGCTTCGAGTGGGGGTCTGGAAACACCATATATTTT.